One and the same sample provided the 5 T cell receptor beta chains below, sequenced in a study of blood T cell repertoires in COVID-19. Data came from immunoSEQ multiplex PCR; TCRdb stores just in-frame clones and leaves some out. The sample carries around 200,000 clones, around 83% recorded once. What was sequenced was peripheral blood. These receptors were obtained from a woman aged 40-49 years with acute or convalescent COVID-19.

The chain couples TRBV10-3 to TRBJ2-7; D is possibly TRBD2 (5 bases). The V and J ends lost 2 bases and 4 bases respectively, with 9 bases between them. This CDR3 has 13 amino acids. Germline CDR1 reads ENHRY; CDR2 reads SYGVKD. Here the CDR3 DNA reads TGTGCCATCAGTGAGCTCGAGGGATACGAGCAGTACTTC. This translates into CAISELEGYEQYF.

The V call is TRBV6-2 or TRBV6-3, the J call TRBJ2-1, with D tentatively TRBD2 (5 bases). This CDR3 is built from 18 residues. V was clipped by 4 bases and J by 4 bases, with 23 bases between them. The germline V gene encodes CDR1 MNHEY and CDR2 SVGEGT. This CDR3 is CASSLKLGRPTPYNEQFF. In DNA, the CDR3 is TGTGCCAGCAGTTTAAAACTAGGTCGGCCAACCCCGTACAATGAGCAGTTCTTC.

This clone was observed a single time. The genes are TRBV4-1 and TRBJ1-1, with TRBD1 matching 7 bases. From germline, CDR1 is MGHRA and CDR2 YSYEKL. The CDR3 spans 16 residues. The junction had 11 bases not matched to a gene; V was cut back by 2 bases and J by 5 bases. CDR3 residues: CASSQLPKQGRTEAFF. The CDR3 coding sequence is TGCGCCAGCAGCCAACTTCCGAAACAGGGGCGGACTGAAGCTTTCTTT.

This chain joins TRBV13 and TRBJ2-1; D possibly corresponds to TRBD1 (6 bases). Between the trimmed V and J ends, which lost 3 bases and 6 bases, there was a span of 9 bases. Germline V gene sequence: CDR1 PRHDT, CDR2 FYEKMQ (reference sequence). The CDR3 is 13 amino acids. For the CDR3, the DNA is TGTGCCAGCAGCTTTCGAGGGGGCAATGAGCAGTTCTTC. This encodes CASSFRGGNEQFF.

The J gene is TRBJ2-7, the V gene TRBV11-2; no definite D call. Germline CDR1 reads SGHAT; CDR2 reads FQNNGV. The length of the CDR3 is 14 residues. The V end lost 1 base, the J end lost 1 base, and 8 bases lay between the germline ends. The CDR3 spells CASSLALLSYEQYF. The CDR3 bases are TGTGCCAGCAGCTTAGCACTACTTTCCTACGAGCAGTACTTC. Full variable domain (outside the CDR3, taken from reference TRBV11-2 and TRBJ2-7): EAGVAQSPRYKIIEKRQSVAFWCNPISGHATLYWYQQILGQGPKLLIQFQNNGVVDDSQLPKDRFSAERLKGVDSTLKIQPAKLEDSAVYLCASSLALLSYEQYFGPGTRLTVT.